The T cell receptor (beta chain) under discussion was sequenced for a study of CD8+CD57+ T cells in acquired aplastic anemia. Across the study: When averaged, DNA from sorted CD4+ and CD8+ cells came to approximately 3 ug.

Investigators profiled TCR beta VDJ and CDR3 from genomic DNA template. MiXCR was run by TCRdb on the reads, yielding one entry per CDR3 protein. The sample has some 120,000 distinct CDR3 sequences; 48% are singletons. Findings and limits, study-wide: No significant difference in CD8+ Simpson's diversity was found between patients and controls. Shared by patients and controls, twenty-nine CD8+ CDR3s were abundant in patients.

At least ten counts were recorded for this clonotype. What it binds is unknown. Looked up from germline, CDR1 is SQVTM and CDR2 is ANQGSEA. The CDR3 loop spans 14 amino acids. V was pared by 7 bases and J by 0 bases, with 15 bases between. The J gene is TRBJ1-1, the V gene TRBV29-1; tentative D call: TRBD1 (5 bases). Sequenced input: sorted CD4+, CD8+, or CD8+CD57+ T cells (not recorded which) from PBMCs. This receptor was identified in a human donor in good health, serving as a control. CDR3 bases: TGCAGCGCCAGTAGACAGTTTATGAACACTGAAGCTTTCTTT. Translated: CSASRQFMNTEAFF.